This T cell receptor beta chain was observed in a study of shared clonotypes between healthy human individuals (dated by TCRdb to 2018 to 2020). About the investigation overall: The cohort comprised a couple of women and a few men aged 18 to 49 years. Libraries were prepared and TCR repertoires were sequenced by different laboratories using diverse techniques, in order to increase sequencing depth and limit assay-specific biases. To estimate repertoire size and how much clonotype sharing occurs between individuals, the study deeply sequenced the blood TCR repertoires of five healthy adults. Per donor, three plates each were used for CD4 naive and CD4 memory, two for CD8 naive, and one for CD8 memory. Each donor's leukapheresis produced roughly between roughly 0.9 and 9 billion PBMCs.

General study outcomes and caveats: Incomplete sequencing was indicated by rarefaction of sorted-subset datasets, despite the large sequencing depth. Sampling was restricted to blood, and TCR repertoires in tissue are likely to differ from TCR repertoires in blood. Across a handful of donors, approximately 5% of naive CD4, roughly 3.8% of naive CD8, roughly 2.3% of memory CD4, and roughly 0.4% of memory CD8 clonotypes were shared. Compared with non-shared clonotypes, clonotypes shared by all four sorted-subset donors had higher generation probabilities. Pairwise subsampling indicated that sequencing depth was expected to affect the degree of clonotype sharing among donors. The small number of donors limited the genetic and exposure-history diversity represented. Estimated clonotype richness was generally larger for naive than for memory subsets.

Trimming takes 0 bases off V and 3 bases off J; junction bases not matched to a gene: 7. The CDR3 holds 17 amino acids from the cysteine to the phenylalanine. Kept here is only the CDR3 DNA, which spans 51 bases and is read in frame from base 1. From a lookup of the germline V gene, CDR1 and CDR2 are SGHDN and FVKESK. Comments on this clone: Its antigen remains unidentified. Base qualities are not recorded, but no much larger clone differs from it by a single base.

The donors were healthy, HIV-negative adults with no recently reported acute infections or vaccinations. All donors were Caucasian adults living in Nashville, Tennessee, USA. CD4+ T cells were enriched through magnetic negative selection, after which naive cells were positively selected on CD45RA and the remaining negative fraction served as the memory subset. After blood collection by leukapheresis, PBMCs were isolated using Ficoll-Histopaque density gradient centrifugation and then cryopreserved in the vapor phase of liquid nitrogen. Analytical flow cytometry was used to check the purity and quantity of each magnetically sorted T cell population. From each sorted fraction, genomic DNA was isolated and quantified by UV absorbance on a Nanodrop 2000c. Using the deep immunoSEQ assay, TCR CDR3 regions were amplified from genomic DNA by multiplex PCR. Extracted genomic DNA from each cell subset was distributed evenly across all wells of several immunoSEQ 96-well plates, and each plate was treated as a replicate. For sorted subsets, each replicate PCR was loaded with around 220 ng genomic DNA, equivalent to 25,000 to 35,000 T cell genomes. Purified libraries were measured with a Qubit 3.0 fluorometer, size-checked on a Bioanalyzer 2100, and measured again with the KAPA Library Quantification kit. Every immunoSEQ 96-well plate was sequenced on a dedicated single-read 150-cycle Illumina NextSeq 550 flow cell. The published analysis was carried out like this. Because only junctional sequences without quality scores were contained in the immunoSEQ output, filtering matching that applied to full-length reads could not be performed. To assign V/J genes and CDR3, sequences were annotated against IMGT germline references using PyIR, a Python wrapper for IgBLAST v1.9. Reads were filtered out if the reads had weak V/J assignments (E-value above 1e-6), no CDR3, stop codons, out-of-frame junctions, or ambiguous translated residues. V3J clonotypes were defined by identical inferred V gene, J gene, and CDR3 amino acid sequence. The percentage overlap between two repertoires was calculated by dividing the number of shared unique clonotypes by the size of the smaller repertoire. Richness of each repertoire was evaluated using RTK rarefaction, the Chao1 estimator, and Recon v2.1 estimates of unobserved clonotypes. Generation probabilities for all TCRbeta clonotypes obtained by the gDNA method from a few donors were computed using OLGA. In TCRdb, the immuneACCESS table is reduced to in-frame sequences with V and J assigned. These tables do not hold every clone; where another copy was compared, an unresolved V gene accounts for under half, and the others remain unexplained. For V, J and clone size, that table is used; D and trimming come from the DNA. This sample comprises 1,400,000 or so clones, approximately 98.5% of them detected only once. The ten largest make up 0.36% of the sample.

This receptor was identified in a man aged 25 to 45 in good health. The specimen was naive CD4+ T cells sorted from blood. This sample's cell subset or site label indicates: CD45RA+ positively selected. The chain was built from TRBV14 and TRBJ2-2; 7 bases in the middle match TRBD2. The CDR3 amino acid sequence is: CASSQDLASGYTGELFF. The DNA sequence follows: TGTGCCAGCAGCCAAGATCTTGCTAGCGGCTACACCGGGGAGCTGTTTTTT.